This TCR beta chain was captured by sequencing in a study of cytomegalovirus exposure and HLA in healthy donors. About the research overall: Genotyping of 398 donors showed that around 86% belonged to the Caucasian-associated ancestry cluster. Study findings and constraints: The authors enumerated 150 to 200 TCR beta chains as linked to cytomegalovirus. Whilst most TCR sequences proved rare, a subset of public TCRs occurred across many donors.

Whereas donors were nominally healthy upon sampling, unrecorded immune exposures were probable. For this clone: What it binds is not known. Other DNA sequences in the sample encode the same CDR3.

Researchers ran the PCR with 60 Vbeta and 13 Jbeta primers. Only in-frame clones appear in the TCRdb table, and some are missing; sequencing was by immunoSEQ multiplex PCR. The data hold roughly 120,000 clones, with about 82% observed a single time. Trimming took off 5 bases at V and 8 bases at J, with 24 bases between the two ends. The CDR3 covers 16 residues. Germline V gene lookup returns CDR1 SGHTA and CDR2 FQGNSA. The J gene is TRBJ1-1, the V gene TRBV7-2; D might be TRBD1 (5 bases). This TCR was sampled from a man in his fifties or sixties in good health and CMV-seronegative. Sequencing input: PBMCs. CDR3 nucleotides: TGTGCCAGCAGCCCTACCGTCTGGGGGGGTTGGACCGAAGCTTTCTTT. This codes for CASSPTVWGGWTEAFF.